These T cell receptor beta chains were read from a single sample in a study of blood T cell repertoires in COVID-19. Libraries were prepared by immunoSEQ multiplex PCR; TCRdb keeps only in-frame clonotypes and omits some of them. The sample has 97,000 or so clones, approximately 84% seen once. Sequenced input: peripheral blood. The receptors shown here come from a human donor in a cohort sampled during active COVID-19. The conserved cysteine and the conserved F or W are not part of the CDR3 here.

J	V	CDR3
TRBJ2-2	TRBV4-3	ASSLRQGETGELF
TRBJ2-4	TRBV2	ASSDRASSNIQY
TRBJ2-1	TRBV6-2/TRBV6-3	ASTPRRTGSYNEQF
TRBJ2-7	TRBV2	ASSEAGTGGHEQY
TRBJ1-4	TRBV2	ASRGRGINEKLF
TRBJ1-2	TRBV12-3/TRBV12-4	ASSLDRIYGYT
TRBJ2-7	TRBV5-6	ASSRGSGVSSYEQY
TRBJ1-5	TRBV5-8	ASSLFQGTDSNQPQH
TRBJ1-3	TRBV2	ASSEYFGGNTIY
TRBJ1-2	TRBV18	ASSPVGQGKAYGYT
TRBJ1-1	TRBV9	ASSVMDRGFTEAF
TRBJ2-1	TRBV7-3	ASSLVPSGWNEQF
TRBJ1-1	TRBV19	ASSIGPFNTEAF
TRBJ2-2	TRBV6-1	ASSDGQFTGELF
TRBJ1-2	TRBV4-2	ASSQDSGGGYGYT